This TCR beta chain was profiled in a study of T cells after posttransplantation cyclophosphamide. Whole-study findings and limits: Recipient CMV seropositivity and CMV reactivation strongly tracked TRB clonality. Blood and skin or GI T cell repertoires showed limited TRB overlap. Later post-transplant blood repertoires were often dominated by donor CD8+ memory clones.

With 1 base clipped from V and 2 bases from J, the junction kept 9 bases outside the gene matches. The CDR3 loop spans 18 amino acids. Per germline, CDR1 LNHNV and CDR2 YYDKDF (reference sequence). This clone was counted many times. The target antigen is unknown. Data came from immunoSEQ multiplex PCR; TCRdb stores just in-frame clones and leaves some out. The sample was found to contain fewer than 40,000 clones, and every one recurs. Peripheral blood was collected from the related graft donor on the marrow donation day. The gene calls are TRBV15 and TRBJ1-5; 9 bases fit TRBD1. The receptor's source is a woman aged 45-59 years in good health and a related stem cell transplant donor. The material sequenced was PBMCs. The CDR3 nucleotides are TGTGCCACCAGCAGAGTGCGAAGGACAGGGGAAGGCAATCAGCCCCAGCATTTT. It is translated as CATSRVRRTGEGNQPQHF.